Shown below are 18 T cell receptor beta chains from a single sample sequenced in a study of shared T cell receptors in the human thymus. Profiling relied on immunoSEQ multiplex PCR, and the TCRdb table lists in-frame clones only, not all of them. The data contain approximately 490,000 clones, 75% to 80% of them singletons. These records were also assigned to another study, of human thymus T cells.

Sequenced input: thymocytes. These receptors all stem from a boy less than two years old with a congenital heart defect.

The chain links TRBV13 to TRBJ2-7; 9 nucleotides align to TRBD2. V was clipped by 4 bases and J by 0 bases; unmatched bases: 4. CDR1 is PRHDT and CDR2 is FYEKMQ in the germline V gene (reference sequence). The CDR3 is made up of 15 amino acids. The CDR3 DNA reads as TGTGCCAGCAGCTCCTCTAGCGGGGTCTCCTACGAGCAGTACTTC. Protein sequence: CASSSSSGVSYEQYF. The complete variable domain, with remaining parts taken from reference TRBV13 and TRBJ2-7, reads AAGVIQSPRHLIKEKRETATLKCYPIPRHDTVYWYQQGPGQDPQFLISFYEKMQSDKGSIPDRFSAQQFSDYHSELNMSSLELGDSALYFCASSSSSGVSYEQYFGPGTRLTVT.

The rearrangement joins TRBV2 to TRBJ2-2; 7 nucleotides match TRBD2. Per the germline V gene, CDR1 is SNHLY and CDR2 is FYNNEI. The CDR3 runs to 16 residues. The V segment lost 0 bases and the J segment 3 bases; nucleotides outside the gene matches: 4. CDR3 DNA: TGTGCCAGCAGTGAAGCGGGGAGGGTGGACACCGGGGAGCTGTTTTTT. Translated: CASSEAGRVDTGELFF.

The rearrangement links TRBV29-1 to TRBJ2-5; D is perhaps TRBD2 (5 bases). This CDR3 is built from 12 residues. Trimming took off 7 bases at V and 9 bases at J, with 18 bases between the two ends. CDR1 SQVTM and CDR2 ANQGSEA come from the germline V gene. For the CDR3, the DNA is TGCAGCGCCGAAGGCCTAGCTGGTTCCCAGTACTTC. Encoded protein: CSAEGLAGSQYF.

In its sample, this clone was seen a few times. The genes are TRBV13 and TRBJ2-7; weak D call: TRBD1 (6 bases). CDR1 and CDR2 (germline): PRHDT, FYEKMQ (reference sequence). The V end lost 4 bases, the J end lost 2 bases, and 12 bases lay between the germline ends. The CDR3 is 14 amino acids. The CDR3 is CASSWHRAPYEQYF. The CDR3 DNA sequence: TGTGCCAGCAGCTGGCACAGGGCACCCTACGAGCAGTACTTC.

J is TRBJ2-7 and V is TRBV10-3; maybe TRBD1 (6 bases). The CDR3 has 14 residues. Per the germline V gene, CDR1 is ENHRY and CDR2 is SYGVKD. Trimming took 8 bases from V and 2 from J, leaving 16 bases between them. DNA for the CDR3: TGTGCCATCCGAGAGCCCGGGACAACCTACGAGCAGTACTTC. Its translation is CAIREPGTTYEQYF.

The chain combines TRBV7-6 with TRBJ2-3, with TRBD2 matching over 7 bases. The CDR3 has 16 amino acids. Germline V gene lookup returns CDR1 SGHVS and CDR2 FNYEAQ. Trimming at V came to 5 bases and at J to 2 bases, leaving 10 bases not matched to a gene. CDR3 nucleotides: TGTGCCAGCAGCCCCCGACCTAGCGGCAACACAGATACGCAGTATTTT. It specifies CASSPRPSGNTDTQYF.

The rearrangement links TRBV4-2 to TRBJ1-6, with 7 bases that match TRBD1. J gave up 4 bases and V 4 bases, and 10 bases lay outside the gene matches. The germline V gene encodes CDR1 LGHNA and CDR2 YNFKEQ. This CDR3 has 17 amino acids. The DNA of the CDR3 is TGTGCCAGCAGCCGAGGCAAGGGACAGACGTATAATTCACCCCTCCACTTT. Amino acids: CASSRGKGQTYNSPLHF.

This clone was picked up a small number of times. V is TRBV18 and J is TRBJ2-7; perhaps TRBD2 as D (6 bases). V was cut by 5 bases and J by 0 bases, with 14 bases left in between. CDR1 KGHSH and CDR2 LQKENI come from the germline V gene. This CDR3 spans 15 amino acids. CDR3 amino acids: CASSFSGVPSYEQYF. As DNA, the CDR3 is TGTGCCAGCTCATTTAGCGGAGTCCCCTCCTACGAGCAGTACTTC.

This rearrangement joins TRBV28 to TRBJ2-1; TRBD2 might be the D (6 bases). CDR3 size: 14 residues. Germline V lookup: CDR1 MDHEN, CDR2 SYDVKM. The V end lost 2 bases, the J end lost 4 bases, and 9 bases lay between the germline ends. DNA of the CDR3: TGTGCCAGCAGTTTAGTAGCGGCGTACAATGAGCAGTTCTTC. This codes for CASSLVAAYNEQFF. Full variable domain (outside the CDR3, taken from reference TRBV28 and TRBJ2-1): DVKVTQSSRYLVKRTGEKVFLECVQDMDHENMFWYRQDPGLGLRLIYFSYDVKMKEKGDIPEGYSVSREKKERFSLILESASTNQTSMYLCASSLVAAYNEQFFGPGTRLTVL.

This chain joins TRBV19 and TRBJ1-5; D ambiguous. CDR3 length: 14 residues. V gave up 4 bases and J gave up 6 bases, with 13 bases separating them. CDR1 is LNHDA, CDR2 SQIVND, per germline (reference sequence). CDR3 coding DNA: TGTGCCAGTAGTAGCGGCCCTTCCATTCAGCCCCAGCATTTT. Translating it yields CASSSGPSIQPQHF.

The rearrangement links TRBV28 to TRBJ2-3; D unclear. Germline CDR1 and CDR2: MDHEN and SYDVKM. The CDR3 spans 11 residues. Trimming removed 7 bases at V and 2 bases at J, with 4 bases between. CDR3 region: CASKATDTQYF. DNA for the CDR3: TGTGCCAGCAAAGCCACAGATACGCAGTATTTT.

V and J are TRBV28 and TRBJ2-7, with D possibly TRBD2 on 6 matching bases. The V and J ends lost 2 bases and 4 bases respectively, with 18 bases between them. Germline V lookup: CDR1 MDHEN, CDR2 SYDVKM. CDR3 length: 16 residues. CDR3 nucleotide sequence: TGTGCCAGCAGTTTAAAGGAGGGAACGACGAATTACGAGCAGTACTTC. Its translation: CASSLKEGTTNYEQYF.

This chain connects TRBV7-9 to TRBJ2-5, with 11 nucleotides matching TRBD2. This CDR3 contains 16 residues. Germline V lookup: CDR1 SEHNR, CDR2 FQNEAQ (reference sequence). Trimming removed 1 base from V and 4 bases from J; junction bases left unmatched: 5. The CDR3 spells CASSLVPGLAAETQYF. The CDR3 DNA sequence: TGTGCCAGCAGCTTAGTACCGGGACTAGCGGCAGAGACCCAGTACTTC.

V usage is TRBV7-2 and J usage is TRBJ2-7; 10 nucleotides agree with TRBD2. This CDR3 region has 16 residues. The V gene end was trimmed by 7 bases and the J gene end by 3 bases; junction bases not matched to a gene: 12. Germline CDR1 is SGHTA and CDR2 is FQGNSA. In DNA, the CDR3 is TGTGCCAGCACAATGGGGGGGTGGACTAGCGGCTACGAGCAGTACTTC. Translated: CASTMGGWTSGYEQYF.

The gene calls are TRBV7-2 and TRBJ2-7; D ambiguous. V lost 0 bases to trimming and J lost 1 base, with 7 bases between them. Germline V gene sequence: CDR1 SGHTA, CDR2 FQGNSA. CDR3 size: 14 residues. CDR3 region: CASSLARISYEQYF. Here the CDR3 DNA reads TGTGCCAGCAGCTTAGCGCGGATATCCTACGAGCAGTACTTC. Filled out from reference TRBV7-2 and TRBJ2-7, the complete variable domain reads GAGVSQSPSNKVTEKGKDVELRCDPISGHTALYWYRQSLGQGLEFLIYFQGNSAPDKSGLPSDRFSAERTGGSVSTLTIQRTQQEDSAVYLCASSLARISYEQYFGPGTRLTVT.

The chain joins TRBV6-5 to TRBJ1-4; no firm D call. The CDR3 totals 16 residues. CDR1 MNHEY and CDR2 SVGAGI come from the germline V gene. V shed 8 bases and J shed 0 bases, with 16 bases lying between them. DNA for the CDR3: TGTGCCAGCTGTTGTAACAGATATGCAACTAATGAAAAACTGTTTTTT. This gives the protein CASCCNRYATNEKLFF.

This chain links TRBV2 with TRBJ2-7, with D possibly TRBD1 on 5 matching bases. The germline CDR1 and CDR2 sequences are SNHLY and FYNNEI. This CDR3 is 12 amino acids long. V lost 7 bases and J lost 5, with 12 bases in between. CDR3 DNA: TGTGCCAGCAAGGGCAGGGCCAACGAGCAGTACTTC. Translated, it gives CASKGRANEQYF.

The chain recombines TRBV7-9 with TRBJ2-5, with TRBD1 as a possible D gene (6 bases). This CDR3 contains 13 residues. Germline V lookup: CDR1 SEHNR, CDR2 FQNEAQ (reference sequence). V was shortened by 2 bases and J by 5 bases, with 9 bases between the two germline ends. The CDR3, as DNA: TGTGCCAGCAGCTTAAGTAGGGGGGAGACCCAGTACTTC. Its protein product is CASSLSRGETQYF.